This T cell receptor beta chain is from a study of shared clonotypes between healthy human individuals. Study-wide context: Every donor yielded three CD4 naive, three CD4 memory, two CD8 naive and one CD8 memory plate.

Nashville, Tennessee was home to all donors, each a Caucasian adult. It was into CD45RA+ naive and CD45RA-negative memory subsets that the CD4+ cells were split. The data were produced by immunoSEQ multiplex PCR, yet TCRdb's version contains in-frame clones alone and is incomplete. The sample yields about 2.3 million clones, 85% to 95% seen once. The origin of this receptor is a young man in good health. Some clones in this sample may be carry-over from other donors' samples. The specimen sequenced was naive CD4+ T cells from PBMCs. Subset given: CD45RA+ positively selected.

The CDR3 loop is CASSLAYSAVGTDTQYF. For the CDR3, the DNA is TGCGCCAGCAGCTTGGCCTACAGCGCGGTGGGGACAGATACGCAGTATTTT. This chain joins TRBV5-1 and TRBJ2-3; D unresolved. The CDR3 is made up of 17 amino acids. Germline CDR1 reads SGHRS; CDR2 reads YFSETQ. The V end lost 0 bases, the J end lost 3 bases, and 17 bases lay between the germline ends.